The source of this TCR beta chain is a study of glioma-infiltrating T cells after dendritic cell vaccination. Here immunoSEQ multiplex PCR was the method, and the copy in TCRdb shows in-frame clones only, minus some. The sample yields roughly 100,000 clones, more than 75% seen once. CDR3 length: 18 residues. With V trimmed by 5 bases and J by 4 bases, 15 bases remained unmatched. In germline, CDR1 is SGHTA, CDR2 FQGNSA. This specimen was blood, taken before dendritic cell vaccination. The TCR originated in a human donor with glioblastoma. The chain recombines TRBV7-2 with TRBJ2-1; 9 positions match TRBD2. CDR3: CASSVRLSAGGLYNEQFF. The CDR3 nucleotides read TGTGCCAGCAGCGTGCGCTTATCAGCGGGGGGACTTTACAATGAGCAGTTCTTC.